This entry concerns a single T cell receptor (beta chain). CDR1 SGHVS and CDR2 FQNEAQ come from the germline V gene. This CDR3 contains 15 residues. V lost 1 base and J lost 0, with 8 bases in between. These data are taken from a study of blood T cell repertoires in COVID-19. Study background: Both acute and convalescent COVID-19 samples were obtained from the United States, Italy and Spain.

Original analysis: Amplifying reference gene primers gave estimates of nucleated cell counts. Assay used: immunoSEQ multiplex PCR; TCRdb lists only in-frame clones, some missing. V, J and clone size derive from that table, while D and trimming were established from the DNA sequence. This table holds 35,000 to 50,000 clones, roughly 85% found once. This TCR derives from a man between 60 and 75 years old with active COVID-19. This rearrangement joins TRBV7-8 to TRBJ2-3, with D uncertain. Material: peripheral blood. The CDR3 here is CASSLGITSTDTQYF. The DNA for the CDR3 is TGTGCCAGCAGCTTAGGCATTACTAGCACAGATACGCAGTATTTT.